This TCR beta chain was identified during a study of spatial heterogeneity in lung cancer. Across the study: The donors comprised about 69 untreated early-stage non-small cell lung cancer patients. In cases with available follow-up PBMC samples, these were sequenced at a median of about two years after resection.

This CDR3 comprises 15 residues. Germline CDR1 reads SEHNR; CDR2 reads FQNEAQ (reference sequence). The V and J ends lost 2 bases and 3 bases respectively, with 14 bases between them. TCRdb redid the calling of the 5' RACE reads with MiXCR, one entry per CDR3 protein. This table holds approximately 56,000 distinct CDR3 sequences, around 7% found once. This clonotype was counted many times. Time point reported: blood at routine non-recurrence follow-up after resection. Whole RNA obtained from tumor, nontumor lung or frozen PBMC underwent sequencing without sorting. This chain connects TRBV7-9 to TRBJ2-7; unclear D gene. The sample in question was PBMCs, obtained at follow-up. The sequence was obtained from a female donor with early-stage non-small cell lung cancer. The CDR3 reads CASSLLSASNYEQYF. As DNA, the CDR3 is TGTGCCAGCAGCTTATTATCGGCCTCGAACTACGAGCAGTACTTC.